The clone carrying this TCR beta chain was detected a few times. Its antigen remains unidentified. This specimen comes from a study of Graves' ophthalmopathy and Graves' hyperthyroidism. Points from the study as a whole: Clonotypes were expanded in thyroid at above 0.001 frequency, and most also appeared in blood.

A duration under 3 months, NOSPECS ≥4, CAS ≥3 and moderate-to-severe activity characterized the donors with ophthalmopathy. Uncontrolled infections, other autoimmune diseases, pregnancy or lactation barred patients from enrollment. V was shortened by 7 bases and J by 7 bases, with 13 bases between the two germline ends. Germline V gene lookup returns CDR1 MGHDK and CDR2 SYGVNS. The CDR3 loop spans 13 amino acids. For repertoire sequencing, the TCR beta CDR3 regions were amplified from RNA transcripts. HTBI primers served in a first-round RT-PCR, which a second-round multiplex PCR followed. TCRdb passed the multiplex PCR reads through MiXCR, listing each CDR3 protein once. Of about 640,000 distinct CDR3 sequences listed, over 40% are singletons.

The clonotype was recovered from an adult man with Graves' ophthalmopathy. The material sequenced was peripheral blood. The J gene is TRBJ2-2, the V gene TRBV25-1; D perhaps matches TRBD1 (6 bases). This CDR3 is CASTVGAGGELFF. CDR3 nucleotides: TGTGCCAGCACCGTGGGGGCGGGCGGGGAGCTGTTTTTT.